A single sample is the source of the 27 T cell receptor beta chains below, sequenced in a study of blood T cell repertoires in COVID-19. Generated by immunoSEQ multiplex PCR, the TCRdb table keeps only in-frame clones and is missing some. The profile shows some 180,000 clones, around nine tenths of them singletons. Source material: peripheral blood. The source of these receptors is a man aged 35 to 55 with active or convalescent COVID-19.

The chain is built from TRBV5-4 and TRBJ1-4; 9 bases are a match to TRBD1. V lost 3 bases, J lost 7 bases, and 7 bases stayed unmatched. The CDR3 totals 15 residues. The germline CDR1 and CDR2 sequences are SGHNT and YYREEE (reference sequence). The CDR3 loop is CASSSTGGAGEKLFF. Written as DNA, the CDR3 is TGTGCCAGCAGCTCTACAGGGGGCGCAGGTGAAAAACTGTTTTTT.

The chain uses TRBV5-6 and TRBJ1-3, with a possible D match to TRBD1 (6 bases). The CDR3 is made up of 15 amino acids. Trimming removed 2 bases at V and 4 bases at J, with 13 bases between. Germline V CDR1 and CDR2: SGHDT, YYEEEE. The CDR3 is CASSLQWTVGNTIYF. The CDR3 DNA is TGTGCCAGCAGCTTACAGTGGACAGTGGGAAACACCATATATTTT.

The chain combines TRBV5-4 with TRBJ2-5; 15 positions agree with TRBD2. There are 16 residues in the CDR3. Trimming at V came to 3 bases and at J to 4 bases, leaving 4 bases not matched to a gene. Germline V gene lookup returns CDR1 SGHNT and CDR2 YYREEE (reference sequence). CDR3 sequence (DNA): TGTGCCAGCAGCTCGGGACTAGCGGGAGGAGGAGAGACCCAGTACTTC. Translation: CASSSGLAGGGETQYF. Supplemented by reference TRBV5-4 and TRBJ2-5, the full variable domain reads ETGVTQSPTHLIKTRGQQVTLRCSSQSGHNTVSWYQQALGQGPQFIFQYYREEENGRGNFPPRFSGLQFPNYSSELNVNALELDDSALYLCASSSGLAGGGETQYFGPGTRLLVL.

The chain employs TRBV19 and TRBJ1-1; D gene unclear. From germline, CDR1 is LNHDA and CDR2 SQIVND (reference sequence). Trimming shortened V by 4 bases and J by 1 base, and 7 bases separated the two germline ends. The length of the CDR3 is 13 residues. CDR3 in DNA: TGTGCCAGTAGTAGGGGAGGGAACACTGAAGCTTTCTTT. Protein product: CASSRGGNTEAFF.

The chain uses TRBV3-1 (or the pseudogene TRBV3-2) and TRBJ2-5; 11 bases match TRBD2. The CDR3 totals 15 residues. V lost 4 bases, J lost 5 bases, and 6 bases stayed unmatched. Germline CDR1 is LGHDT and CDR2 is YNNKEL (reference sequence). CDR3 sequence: CASSLAGGPEETQYF. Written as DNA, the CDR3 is TGTGCCAGCAGCCTAGCGGGGGGGCCGGAGGAGACCCAGTACTTC.

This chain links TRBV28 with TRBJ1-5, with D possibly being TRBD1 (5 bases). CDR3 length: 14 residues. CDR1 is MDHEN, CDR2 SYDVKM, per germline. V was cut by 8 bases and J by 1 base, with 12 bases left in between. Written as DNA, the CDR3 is TGTGCCAGCCTTTCGGGGGGAAGCAATCAGCCCCAGCATTTT. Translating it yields CASLSGGSNQPQHF.

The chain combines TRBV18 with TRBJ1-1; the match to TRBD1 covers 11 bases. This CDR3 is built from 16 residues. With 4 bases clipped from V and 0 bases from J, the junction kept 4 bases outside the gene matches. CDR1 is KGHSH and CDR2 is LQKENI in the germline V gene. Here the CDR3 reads CASSLGQGALNTEAFF. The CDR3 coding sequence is TGTGCCAGCTCACTTGGACAGGGGGCTTTGAACACTGAAGCTTTCTTT.

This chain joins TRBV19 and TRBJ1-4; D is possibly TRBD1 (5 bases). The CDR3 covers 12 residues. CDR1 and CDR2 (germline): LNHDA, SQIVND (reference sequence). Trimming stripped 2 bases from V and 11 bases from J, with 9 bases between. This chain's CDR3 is CASSIQGGKLFF. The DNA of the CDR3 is TGTGCCAGTAGTATACAGGGAGGGAAACTGTTTTTT.

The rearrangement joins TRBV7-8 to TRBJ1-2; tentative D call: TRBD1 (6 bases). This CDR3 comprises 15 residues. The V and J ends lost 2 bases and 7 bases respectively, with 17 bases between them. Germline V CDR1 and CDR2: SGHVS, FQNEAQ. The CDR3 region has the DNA TGTGCCAGCAGCTTAATCCGCGGGGGGCAGGGTGGCTACACCTTC. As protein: CASSLIRGGQGGYTF.

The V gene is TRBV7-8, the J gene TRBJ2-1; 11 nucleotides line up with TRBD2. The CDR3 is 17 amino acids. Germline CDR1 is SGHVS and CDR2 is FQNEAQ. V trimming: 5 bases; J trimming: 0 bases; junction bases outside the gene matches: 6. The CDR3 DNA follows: TGTGCCAGCAGCGAAGAGGGACTAGCGGTCTCCTACAATGAGCAGTTCTTC. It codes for CASSEEGLAVSYNEQFF.

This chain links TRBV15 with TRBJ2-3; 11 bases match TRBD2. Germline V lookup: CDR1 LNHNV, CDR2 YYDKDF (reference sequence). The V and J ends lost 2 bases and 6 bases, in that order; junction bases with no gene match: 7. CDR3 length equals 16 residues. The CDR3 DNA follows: TGTGCCACCAGCAGAAGGACGTCTAGCGGGGGGGATACGCAGTATTTT. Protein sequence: CATSRRTSSGGDTQYF.

The CDR3 sequence is CATSRGDRAYGYTF. The CDR3 DNA reads as TGTGCCACCAGTCGTGGGGACAGAGCCTATGGCTACACCTTC. The chain uses TRBV24-1 and TRBJ1-2; 7 bases align to TRBD1. The junction had 7 bases not matched to a gene; V was cut back by 6 bases and J by 4 bases. Germline CDR1 KGHDR, CDR2 SFDVKD. The CDR3 totals 14 residues.

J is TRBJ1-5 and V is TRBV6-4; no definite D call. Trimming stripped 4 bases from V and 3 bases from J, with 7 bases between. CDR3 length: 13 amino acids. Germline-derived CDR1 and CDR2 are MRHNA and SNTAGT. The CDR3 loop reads CASSVTSNQPQHF. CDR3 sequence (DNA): TGTGCCAGCAGTGTTACATCCAATCAGCCCCAGCATTTT.

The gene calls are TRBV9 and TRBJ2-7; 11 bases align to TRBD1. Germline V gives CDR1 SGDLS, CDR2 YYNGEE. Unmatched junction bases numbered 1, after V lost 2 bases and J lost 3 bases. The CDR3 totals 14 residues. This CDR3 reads CASSVGQGVYEQYF. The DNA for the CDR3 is TGTGCCAGCAGCGTGGGACAGGGGGTCTACGAGCAGTACTTC. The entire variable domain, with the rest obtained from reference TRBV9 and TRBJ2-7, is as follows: DSGVTQTPKHLITATGQRVTLRCSPRSGDLSVYWYQQSLDQGLQFLIQYYNGEERAKGNILERFSAQQFPDLHSELNLSSLELGDSALYFCASSVGQGVYEQYFGPGTRLTVT.

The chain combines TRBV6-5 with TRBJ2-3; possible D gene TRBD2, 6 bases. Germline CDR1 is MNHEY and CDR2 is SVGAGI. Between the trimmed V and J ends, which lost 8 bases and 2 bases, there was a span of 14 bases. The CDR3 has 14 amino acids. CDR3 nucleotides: TGTGCCAGCGAAAAGGGACTGATCACAGATACGCAGTATTTT. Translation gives CASEKGLITDTQYF.

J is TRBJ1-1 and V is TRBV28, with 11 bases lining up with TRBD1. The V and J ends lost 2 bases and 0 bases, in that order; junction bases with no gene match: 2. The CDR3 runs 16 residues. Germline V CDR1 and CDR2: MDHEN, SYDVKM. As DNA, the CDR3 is TGTGCCAGCAGTTTAAGGGGACAGGGGGTGAACACTGAAGCTTTCTTT. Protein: CASSLRGQGVNTEAFF.

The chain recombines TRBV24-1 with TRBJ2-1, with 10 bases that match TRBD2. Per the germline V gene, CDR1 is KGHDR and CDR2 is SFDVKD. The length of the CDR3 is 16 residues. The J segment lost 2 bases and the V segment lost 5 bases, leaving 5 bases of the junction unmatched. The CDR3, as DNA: TGTGCCACCAGTGCCAGGACTAGCGGCCCCTACAATGAGCAGTTCTTC. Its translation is CATSARTSGPYNEQFF.

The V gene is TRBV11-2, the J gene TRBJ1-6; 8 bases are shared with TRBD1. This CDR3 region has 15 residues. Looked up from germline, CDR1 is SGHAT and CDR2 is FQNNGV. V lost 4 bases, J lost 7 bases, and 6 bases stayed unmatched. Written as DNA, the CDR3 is TGTGCCAGCAGCTCTCCGGGACAGGTCAATTCACCCCTCCACTTT. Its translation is CASSSPGQVNSPLHF.

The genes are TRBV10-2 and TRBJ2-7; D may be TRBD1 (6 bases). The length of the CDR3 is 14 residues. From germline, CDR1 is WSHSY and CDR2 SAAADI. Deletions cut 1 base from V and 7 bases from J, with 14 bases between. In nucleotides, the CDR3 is TGCGCCAGCAGTGAGTGGAAGGCAGGGGAAGAGCAGTACTTC. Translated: CASSEWKAGEEQYF.

CDR3 in amino acids: CSVSPGTGSGEQFF. CDR3 sequence (DNA): TGCAGCGTTAGTCCCGGGACAGGGTCTGGTGAGCAGTTCTTC. The chain has TRBV29-1 and TRBJ2-1; 9 bases agree with TRBD1. Trimming cost V 5 bases and J 9 bases; bases outside gene matches: 11. Germline lookup yields CDR1 SQVTM and CDR2 ANQGSEA. CDR3 length equals 14 residues.

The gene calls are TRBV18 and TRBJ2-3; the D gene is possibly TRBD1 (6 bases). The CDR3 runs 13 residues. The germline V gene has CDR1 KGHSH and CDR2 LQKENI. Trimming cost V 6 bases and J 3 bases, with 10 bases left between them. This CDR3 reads CASSPGQTDTQYF. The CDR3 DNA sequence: TGTGCCAGCTCTCCCGGACAGACAGATACGCAGTATTTT.

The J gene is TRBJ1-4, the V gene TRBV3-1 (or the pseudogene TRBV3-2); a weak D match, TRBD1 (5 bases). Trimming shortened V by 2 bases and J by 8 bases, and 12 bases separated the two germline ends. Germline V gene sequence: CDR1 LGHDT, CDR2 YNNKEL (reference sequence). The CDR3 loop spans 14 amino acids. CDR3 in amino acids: CASSQRGFGEKLFF. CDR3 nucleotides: TGTGCCAGCAGCCAAAGGGGTTTTGGGGAAAAACTGTTTTTT.

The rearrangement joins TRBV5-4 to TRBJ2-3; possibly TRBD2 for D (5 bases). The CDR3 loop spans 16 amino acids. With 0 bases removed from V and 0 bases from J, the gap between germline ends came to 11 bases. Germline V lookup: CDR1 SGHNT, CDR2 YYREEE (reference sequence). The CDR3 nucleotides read TGTGCCAGCAGCTTGGGAAGCGGAGCAAGCACAGATACGCAGTATTTT. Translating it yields CASSLGSGASTDTQYF. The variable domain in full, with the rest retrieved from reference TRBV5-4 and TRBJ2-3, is ETGVTQSPTHLIKTRGQQVTLRCSSQSGHNTVSWYQQALGQGPQFIFQYYREEENGRGNFPPRFSGLQFPNYSSELNVNALELDDSALYLCASSLGSGASTDTQYFGPGTRLTVL.

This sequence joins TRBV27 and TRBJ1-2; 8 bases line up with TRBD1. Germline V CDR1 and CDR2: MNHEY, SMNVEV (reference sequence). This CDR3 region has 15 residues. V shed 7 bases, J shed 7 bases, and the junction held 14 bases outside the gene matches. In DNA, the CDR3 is TGTGCCAGCAAGCAGGAGGACAGGGATGTTGGTGGCTACACCTTC. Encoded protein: CASKQEDRDVGGYTF.

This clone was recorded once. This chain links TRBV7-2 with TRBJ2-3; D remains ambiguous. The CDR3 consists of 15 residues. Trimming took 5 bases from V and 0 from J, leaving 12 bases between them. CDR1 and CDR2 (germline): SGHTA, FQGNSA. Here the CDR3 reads CASSPRVASTDTQYF. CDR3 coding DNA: TGTGCCAGCAGCCCCCGGGTGGCTAGCACAGATACGCAGTATTTT.

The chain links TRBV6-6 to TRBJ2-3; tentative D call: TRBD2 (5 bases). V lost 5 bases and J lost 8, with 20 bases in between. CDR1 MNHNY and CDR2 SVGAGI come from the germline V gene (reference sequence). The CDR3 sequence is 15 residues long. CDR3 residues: CASSNLDRGKGTQYF. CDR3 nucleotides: TGTGCCAGCAGTAACCTGGACCGGGGTAAAGGTACGCAGTATTTT.

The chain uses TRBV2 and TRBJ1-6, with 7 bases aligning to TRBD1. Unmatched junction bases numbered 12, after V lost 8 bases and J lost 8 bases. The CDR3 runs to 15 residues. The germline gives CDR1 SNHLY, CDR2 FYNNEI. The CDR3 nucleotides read TGTGCCAGCGGTCTCATGTTCAGGGGGGATTCACCCCTCCACTTT. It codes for CASGLMFRGDSPLHF.